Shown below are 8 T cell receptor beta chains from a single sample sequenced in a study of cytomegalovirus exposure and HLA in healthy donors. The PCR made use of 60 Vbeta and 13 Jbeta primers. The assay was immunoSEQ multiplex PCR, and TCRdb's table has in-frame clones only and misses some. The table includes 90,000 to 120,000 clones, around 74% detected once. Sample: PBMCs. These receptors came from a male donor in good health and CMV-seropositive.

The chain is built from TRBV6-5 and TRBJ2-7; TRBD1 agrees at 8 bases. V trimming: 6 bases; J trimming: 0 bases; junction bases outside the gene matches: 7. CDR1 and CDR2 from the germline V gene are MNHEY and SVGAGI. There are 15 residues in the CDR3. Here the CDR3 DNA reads TGTGCCAGCAGCCGGAGGACAGGGAGCTCCTACGAGCAGTACTTC. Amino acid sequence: CASSRRTGSSYEQYF.

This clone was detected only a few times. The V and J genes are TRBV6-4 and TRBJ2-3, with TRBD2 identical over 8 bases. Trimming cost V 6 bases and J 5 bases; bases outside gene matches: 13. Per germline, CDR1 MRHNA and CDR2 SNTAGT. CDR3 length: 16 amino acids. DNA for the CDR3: TGTGCCAGCAGCCTTCGTGCGGCGGGGGGTGGAGATACGCAGTATTTT. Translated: CASSLRAAGGGDTQYF.

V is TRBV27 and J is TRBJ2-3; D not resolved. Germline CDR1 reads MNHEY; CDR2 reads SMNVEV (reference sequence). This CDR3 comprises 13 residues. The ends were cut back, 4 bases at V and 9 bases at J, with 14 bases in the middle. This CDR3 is CASSYDSLGTQYF. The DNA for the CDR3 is TGTGCCAGCAGTTACGACTCCCTCGGAACGCAGTATTTT.

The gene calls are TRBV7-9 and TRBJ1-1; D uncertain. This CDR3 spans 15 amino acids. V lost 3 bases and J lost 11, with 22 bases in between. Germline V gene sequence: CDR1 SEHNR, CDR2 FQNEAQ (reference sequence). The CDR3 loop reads CASSFPLREAHRAFF. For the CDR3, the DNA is TGTGCCAGCAGCTTCCCCCTCCGGGAAGCCCATCGGGCTTTCTTT.

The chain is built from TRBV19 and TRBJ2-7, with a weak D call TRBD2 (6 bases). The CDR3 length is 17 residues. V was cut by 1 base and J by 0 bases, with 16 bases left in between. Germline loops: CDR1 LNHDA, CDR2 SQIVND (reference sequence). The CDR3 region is CASSIVRRDPSSYEQYF. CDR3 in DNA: TGTGCCAGTAGTATAGTCCGGCGGGATCCGAGCTCCTACGAGCAGTACTTC.

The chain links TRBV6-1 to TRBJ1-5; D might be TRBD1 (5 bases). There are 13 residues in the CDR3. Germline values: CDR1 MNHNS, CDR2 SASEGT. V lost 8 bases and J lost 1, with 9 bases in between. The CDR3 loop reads CASGGDSNQPQHF. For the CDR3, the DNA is TGTGCCAGCGGGGGGGACAGCAATCAGCCCCAGCATTTT.

The DNA of the CDR3 is TGTGCCAGCAGAACGGCAGGGGGCCTTGAAAAACTGTTTTTT. Translating gives CASRTAGGLEKLFF. This chain uses TRBV6-5 with TRBJ1-4, with 8 bases fitting TRBD1. V lost 6 bases, J lost 7 bases, and 7 bases stayed unmatched. Germline lookup yields CDR1 MNHEY and CDR2 SVGAGI. The CDR3 covers 14 residues.

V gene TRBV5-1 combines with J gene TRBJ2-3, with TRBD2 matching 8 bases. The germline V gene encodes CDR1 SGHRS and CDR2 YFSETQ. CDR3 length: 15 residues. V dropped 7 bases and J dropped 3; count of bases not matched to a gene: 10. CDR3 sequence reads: CASFPGGAWTDTQYF. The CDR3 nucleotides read TGCGCCAGCTTTCCCGGGGGGGCGTGGACAGATACGCAGTATTTT.